Presented here are 26 T cell receptor beta chains from one specimen sequenced in a study of blood T cells in healthy people across ages. Primers used in a second PCR of about 7 to 12 cycles were a sample-barcoded 5' primer and a J-beta primer mix. TCRdb processed the 5' RACE reads anew with MiXCR; each CDR3 protein has one entry. The repertoire holds around 800,000 distinct CDR3 sequences, with 53% as singletons. Source material: blood. The receptors shown here come from a man older than 75 in good health.

CDR3 region: CASNRLTSGANVLTF. The CDR3 DNA reads TGTGCCAGCAACCGGCTGACCTCTGGGGCCAACGTCCTGACTTTC. The V call is TRBV5-5, the J call TRBJ2-6; no definite D call. The length of the CDR3 is 15 residues. The V gene lost 6 bases and the J gene lost 0 bases, with 10 bases spanning the gap. Germline V lookup: CDR1 SGHKS, CDR2 YYEKEE (reference sequence).

V is TRBV7-3 and J is TRBJ2-5; D is uncertain. CDR1 and CDR2 (germline): SGHTA, FQGTGA. The V end lost 5 bases, the J end lost 4 bases, and 11 bases lay between the germline ends. CDR3 length equals 13 residues. CDR3 sequence (DNA): TGTGCCAGCAGCCCGCGGACCCGAGAGACCCAGTACTTC. This codes for CASSPRTRETQYF. The full variable domain, its missing parts supplied by reference TRBV7-3 and TRBJ2-5, is GAGVSQTPSNKVTEKGKYVELRCDPISGHTALYWYRQSLGQGPEFLIYFQGTGAADDSGLPNDRFFAVRPEGSVSTLKIQRTERGDSAVYLCASSPRTRETQYFGPGTRLLVL.

DNA of the CDR3: TGTGCCAGCAGTGCAGACAGGGTCGGCGGCTATGGCTACACCTTC. As protein: CASSADRVGGYGYTF. The chain carries TRBV25-1 and TRBJ1-2, with TRBD1 identical over 7 bases. The CDR3 covers 15 residues. V lost 4 bases to trimming and J lost 4 bases; unmatched junction nucleotides: 9. Looked up from germline, CDR1 is MGHDK and CDR2 is SYGVNS.

The CDR3 loop reads CASSLYPSGGQETQYF. The CDR3 coding sequence is TGTGCCAGCAGCTTGTACCCTAGCGGGGGCCAAGAGACCCAGTACTTC. The chain employs TRBV5-5 and TRBJ2-5; 10 bases agree with TRBD2. The CDR3 has 16 residues. The ends lost 1 base at V and 1 base at J; junction bases unmatched: 4. Germline V gene sequence: CDR1 SGHKS, CDR2 YYEKEE (reference sequence).

The sample holds one count of this clonotype. J is TRBJ1-5 and V is TRBV4-1; 9 bases line up with TRBD1. This CDR3 has 17 amino acids. With 4 bases clipped from V and 4 bases from J, the junction kept 11 bases outside the gene matches. Germline V gives CDR1 MGHRA, CDR2 YSYEKL. The CDR3 loop is CASSRLLTGTGNQPQHF. The CDR3 DNA is TGCGCCAGCAGCCGCCTACTGACCGGGACAGGGAATCAGCCCCAGCATTTT.

The chain has TRBV6-2 or TRBV6-3 and TRBJ2-3; D might be TRBD2 (6 bases). There are 16 residues in the CDR3. CDR1 is MNHEY and CDR2 is SVGEGT in the germline V gene. Trimming shortened V by 6 bases and J by 0 bases, and 16 bases separated the two germline ends. CDR3 in amino acids: CASSNSRLVSTDTQYF. CDR3 DNA sequence: TGTGCCAGCAGCAACTCTCGACTAGTGAGCACAGATACGCAGTATTTT.

The chain recombines TRBV18 with TRBJ1-6; D remains unclear. With 0 bases removed from V and 6 bases from J, the gap between germline ends came to 9 bases. The germline V gene encodes CDR1 KGHSH and CDR2 LQKENI. The CDR3 length is 15 residues. The CDR3 nucleotides read TGTGCCAGCTCACCACCGGGCCAGATTAATTCACCCCTCCACTTT. Encoded protein: CASSPPGQINSPLHF.

The chain joins TRBV7-3 to TRBJ2-5; TRBD1 matches 7 bases. With 2 bases clipped from V and 11 bases from J, the junction kept 8 bases outside the gene matches. The germline V gene has CDR1 SGHTA and CDR2 FQGTGA. There are 13 residues in the CDR3. CDR3: CASSLGAQGEQYF. The CDR3 DNA is TGTGCCAGCAGCTTAGGGGCTCAGGGGGAGCAGTACTTC.

This clonotype was found a few times. The V and J genes are TRBV5-1 and TRBJ2-1; TRBD2 matches 13 bases. J was trimmed by 5 bases and V by 2 bases; bases with no gene match: 10. This CDR3 comprises 18 residues. The V gene's germline CDR1 is SGHRS and CDR2 YFSETQ. In nucleotides, the CDR3 is TGCGCCAGCAGCTTTGGACCGCCAGGGACTAGCGGGAACAATGAGCAGTTCTTC. It encodes CASSFGPPGTSGNNEQFF.

This clonotype has just a few counts. This chain joins TRBV29-1 and TRBJ1-4; D uncertain. The ends were cut back, 7 bases at V and 5 bases at J, with 11 bases in the middle. The V gene's germline CDR1 is SQVTM and CDR2 ANQGSEA. CDR3 length equals 12 residues. CDR3 coding DNA: TGCAGCGCTAGACGGGTCAATGAAAAACTGTTTTTT. Its translation: CSARRVNEKLFF.

This clonotype was counted ten times or more. The rearrangement links TRBV29-1 to TRBJ2-7; no clear D. The CDR3 is made up of 12 amino acids. The ends were cut back, 0 bases at V and 3 bases at J, with 6 bases in the middle. The germline gives CDR1 SQVTM, CDR2 ANQGSEA. CDR3 in DNA: TGCAGCGTTGAAGACGGATTCTACGAGCAGTACTTC. This translates into CSVEDGFYEQYF.

This clonotype was seen a handful of times. The V gene is TRBV13, the J gene TRBJ2-7; D uncertain. V lost 5 bases and J lost 1, with 18 bases in between. This CDR3 region has 16 residues. Germline-derived CDR1 and CDR2 are PRHDT and FYEKMQ (reference sequence). The CDR3 coding sequence is TGTGCCAGCAGCCCCGTCTTAGAAGGAAGATCCTACGAGCAGTACTTC. This translates into CASSPVLEGRSYEQYF.

The genes are TRBV5-6 and TRBJ1-2; tentative D call: TRBD1 (6 bases). Germline CDR1 is SGHDT and CDR2 is YYEEEE. V was shortened by 4 bases and J by 4 bases, with 14 bases between the two germline ends. The CDR3 has 14 residues. CDR3 in amino acids: CASSTGQTFYGYTF. The CDR3 coding sequence is TGTGCCAGCAGCACCGGACAGACGTTCTATGGCTACACCTTC.

The rearrangement uses TRBV27 and TRBJ2-7; weak D call: TRBD1 (5 bases). The germline V and J ends were trimmed by 0 bases and 4 bases, with 10 bases remaining between them. Germline V CDR1 and CDR2: MNHEY, SMNVEV (reference sequence). The CDR3 is made up of 14 amino acids. The CDR3 loop is CASSLSGQPYEQYF. The CDR3 DNA is TGTGCCAGCAGTTTATCGGGGCAGCCATACGAGCAGTACTTC.

V usage is TRBV12-3 or TRBV12-4 and J usage is TRBJ2-7; 9 nucleotides line up with TRBD1. The CDR3 extends over 15 amino acids. Unmatched junction bases numbered 11, after V lost 5 bases and J lost 6 bases. For the CDR3, the DNA is TGTGCCAGCAGTCCCGCGGACAGGGGATCCGGCGAGCAGTACTTC. It encodes CASSPADRGSGEQYF.

The chain employs TRBV6-2 or TRBV6-3 and TRBJ2-5; D is undetermined. Germline assignment: CDR1 MNHEY and CDR2 SVGEGT. The CDR3 length is 13 residues. Deletions cut 3 bases from V and 4 bases from J, with 9 bases between. CDR3 residues: CASSYRVGETQYF. The CDR3 nucleotides are TGTGCCAGCAGTTATAGGGTAGGAGAGACCCAGTACTTC.

This sequence joins TRBV7-9 and TRBJ2-7; TRBD1 agrees at 8 bases. The germline V gene encodes CDR1 SEHNR and CDR2 FQNEAQ (reference sequence). This CDR3 contains 16 residues. The ends lost 5 bases at V and 1 base at J; junction bases unmatched: 10. CDR3 sequence reads: CASSISTGTGSYEQYF. In nucleotides, the CDR3 is TGTGCCAGCAGCATCTCAACCGGGACAGGTTCCTACGAGCAGTACTTC.

This clonotype appeared a few times. The chain links TRBV20-1 to TRBJ2-1; 10 nucleotides agree with TRBD1. The CDR3 runs to 17 residues. With 3 bases clipped from V and 2 bases from J, the junction kept 10 bases outside the gene matches. Germline-derived CDR1 and CDR2 are DFQATT and SNEGSKA (reference sequence). Here the CDR3 reads CSARRDRGTVAYNEQFF. CDR3 bases: TGCAGTGCTAGGAGGGACAGGGGAACAGTGGCCTACAATGAGCAGTTCTTC.

The chain is built from TRBV12-3 or TRBV12-4 and TRBJ2-3; 14 bases line up with TRBD2. CDR3 length equals 15 residues. V lost 6 bases, J lost 14 bases, and 13 bases stayed unmatched. CDR3 nucleotides: TGTGCCAGCAGCTCGGGACTAGCGGGAGCCAGATACGCGTATTTT. It yields the protein CASSSGLAGARYAYF.

This clonotype was picked up a small number of times. The V call is TRBV12-3 or TRBV12-4, the J call TRBJ2-7; 9 bases align to TRBD2. The J call may not be correct, given that the DNA end is closer to TRBJ2-5. The CDR3 totals 14 residues. CDR3 in amino acids: CASSRAGGAETQYF. The CDR3 DNA follows: TGTGCCAGCAGTCGAGCGGGAGGTGCAGAGACCCAGTACTTC.

The chain carries TRBV24-1 and TRBJ1-1, with no clear D. The germline V gene encodes CDR1 KGHDR and CDR2 SFDVKD. CDR3 length: 13 residues. The V gene lost 4 bases and the J gene lost 0 bases, with 5 bases spanning the gap. The CDR3 DNA is TGTGCCACCAGTGAACGCATGAACACTGAAGCTTTCTTT. Protein product: CATSERMNTEAFF.

The rearrangement joins TRBV5-1 to TRBJ2-3; tentative D call: TRBD2 (6 bases). Germline CDR1 is SGHRS and CDR2 is YFSETQ. The V end lost 1 base, the J end lost 4 bases, and 13 bases lay between the germline ends. The CDR3 has 15 residues. CDR3 loop: CASSLTAGKADTQYF. Here the CDR3 DNA reads TGCGCCAGCAGCTTGACGGCGGGAAAGGCAGATACGCAGTATTTT.

CDR3 sequence reads: CSVKGRGRGDPYEQYF. DNA of the CDR3: TGCAGCGTGAAGGGGAGGGGTAGGGGGGATCCCTACGAGCAGTACTTC. J is TRBJ2-7 and V is TRBV29-1; TRBD2 might be the D (7 bases). CDR3 size: 16 residues. Between the trimmed V and J ends, which lost 6 bases and 2 bases, there was a span of 23 bases. The germline V gene encodes CDR1 SQVTM and CDR2 ANQGSEA.

The chain carries TRBV7-2 and TRBJ2-1, with D unclear. The CDR3 totals 15 residues. Germline V gene lookup returns CDR1 SGHTA and CDR2 FQGNSA. Deletions cut 0 bases from V and 0 bases from J, with 6 bases between. The chain's CDR3 is CASSLARSSYNEQFF. CDR3 coding DNA: TGTGCCAGCAGCTTAGCCAGGAGCTCCTACAATGAGCAGTTCTTC.

V gene TRBV6-6 combines with J gene TRBJ2-5, with 9 bases lining up with TRBD1. CDR1 and CDR2 from the germline V gene are MNHNY and SVGAGI (reference sequence). The CDR3 has 15 amino acids. V shed 7 bases, J shed 5 bases, and the junction held 11 bases outside the gene matches. CDR3: CASTIGQGIFETQYF. The CDR3 DNA reads TGTGCCAGCACCATAGGACAGGGGATTTTCGAGACCCAGTACTTC.

A remark on this clonotype: At one boundary the junction diverges from the germline segment, which might be a read error. V usage is TRBV7-7 and J usage is TRBJ2-1; 7 bases match TRBD1. Germline V gene data show CDR1 as SSHAT and CDR2 as FNYEAQ (reference sequence). CDR3 size: 16 residues. The CDR3 protein is CASSLAWDSACNEQFF. CDR3 bases: TGTGCTAGCAGCTTAGCCTGGGACAGCGCCTGCAATGAGCAGTTCTTC.